Listed below are T cell receptor beta chains from one sample, sequenced in a study of shared clonotypes between healthy human individuals. This table comes from immunoSEQ multiplex PCR, and its TCRdb copy is limited to in-frame clones, with some not included. Here the sample spans approximately 1.5 million clones, roughly 98.5% being singletons. Sequencing was done on a sample of naive CD4+ T cells sorted from blood. The receptors originated from a young man in good health. Both conserved end residues are part of each CDR3. A D gene is named only where the DNA matches it firmly.

v_gene	d_gene	j_gene	CDR3nt	CDR3aa
TRBV27	-	TRBJ2-7	TGTGCCAGCACCCTACCTTATGCTTCTCATACGAACGAGCAGTACTTC	CASTLPYASHTNEQYF
TRBV5-1	-	TRBJ2-3	TGCGCCAGCAGCCTAACCCCAGATACGCAGTATTTT	CASSLTPDTQYF
TRBV7-3	-	TRBJ2-2	TGTGCCAGCAGCTTATACAGCGGCGCTGGCGGGGAGCTGTTTTTT	CASSLYSGAGGELFF
TRBV21-1	-	TRBJ2-3	TGTGCCAGCAGCAATGACCGGGCAGATACGCAGTATTTT	CASSNDRADTQYF
TRBV29-1	-	TRBJ1-1	TGCAGCGTTGTCGGCCGCCCAACGGTTGAAGCTTTCTTT	CSVVGRPTVEAFF
TRBV6-5	TRBD2	TRBJ2-7	TGTGCCAGCAGGCAAACTAGCGGGATAATCGAGCAGTACTTC	CASRQTSGIIEQYF
TRBV9	-	TRBJ2-4	TGTGCCAGCAGCGTAGAACCCAGGGCGACCAAAAACATTCAGTACTTC	CASSVEPRATKNIQYF
TRBV2	-	TRBJ2-2	TGTGCCAGCATCGTAGGCTACACCGGGGAGCTGTTTTTT	CASIVGYTGELFF
TRBV13	-	TRBJ1-2	TGTGCCAGCAGCAATCAGGGTACTCCAGCCGGCTACACCTTC	CASSNQGTPAGYTF
TRBV28	-	TRBJ1-1	TGTGCCAGCAGTCCCCCCGGGGTCCGAAACACTGAAGCTTTCTTT	CASSPPGVRNTEAFF
TRBV5-4	TRBD1	TRBJ2-7	TGTGCCAGCAGCTTCCGTAGGCGGCAGGGGGCTTTCTACGAGCAGTACTTC	CASSFRRRQGAFYEQYF
TRBV5-1	-	TRBJ1-3	TGCGCCAGCAGCCCGGACGGGAGCTCTGGAAACACCATATATTTT	CASSPDGSSGNTIYF
TRBV5-1	-	TRBJ2-3	TGCGCCAGCAGCTGGGGGTCAGGGTTGGCGGATACGCAGTATTTT	CASSWGSGLADTQYF
TRBV6-4	-	TRBJ1-5	TGTGCCAGCAGAGCTACATCCGGGAGCAATCAGCCCCAGCATTTT	CASRATSGSNQPQHF
TRBV11-2	-	TRBJ2-5	TGTGCCAGCAGCCCCCAAGAGTTACCTCAGAGCACCCAGTACTTC	CASSPQELPQSTQYF
TRBV5-1	TRBD2	TRBJ2-5	TGCGCCAGCCGTACTCTGGCTGGCGGGAGAGGTCGAGGGACCCAGTACTTC	CASRTLAGGRGRGTQYF